This T cell receptor (beta chain) was sequenced in a study of blood T cell repertoires in COVID-19. Per the study methods: Reference gene primers were amplified, and this amplification served to estimate nucleated cell counts. This table comes from immunoSEQ multiplex PCR, and its TCRdb copy is limited to in-frame clones, with some not included. That table is the source of V, J and clone size, and D and trimming were worked out from the DNA. The sample lists 200,000 to 250,000 clones, around nine tenths occurring once. Sample: peripheral blood. The clonotype was recovered from a man aged 60 to 75 with acute or convalescent COVID-19.

For the CDR3, the DNA is TGCAGCGTTGACGGCGGATCCTACGAGCAGTACTTC. It yields the protein CSVDGGSYEQYF. The V call is TRBV29-1, the J call TRBJ2-7; D is unresolved. Trimming removed 3 bases from V and 1 base from J, with 7 bases in between. CDR3 size: 12 residues. Germline CDR1 SQVTM, CDR2 ANQGSEA.